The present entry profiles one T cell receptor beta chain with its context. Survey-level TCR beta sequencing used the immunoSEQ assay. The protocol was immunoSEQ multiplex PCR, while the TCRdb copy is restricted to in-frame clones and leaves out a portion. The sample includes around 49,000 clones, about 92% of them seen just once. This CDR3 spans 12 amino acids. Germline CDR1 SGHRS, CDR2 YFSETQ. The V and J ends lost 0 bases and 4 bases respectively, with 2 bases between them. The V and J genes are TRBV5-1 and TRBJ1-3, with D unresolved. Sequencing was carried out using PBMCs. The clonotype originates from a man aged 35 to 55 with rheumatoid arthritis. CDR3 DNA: TGCGCCAGCAGCTTGGGCGGAAACACCATATATTTT. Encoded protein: CASSLGGNTIYF.